The rows below give T cell receptor beta chains drawn from one sample of a study of T-cell reconstitution after alpha-beta-depleted transplantation in children. Each CDR3 protein is one row after TCRdb ran MiXCR on the PCR reads. The sample records 250,000 to 300,000 distinct CDR3 sequences, nearly 8% being singletons. Material: peripheral blood, obtained 360 days after TCRalphabeta/CD19-depleted stem cell transplant. These receptors were obtained from a female patient between 2 and 10 years old who had a stem cell transplant for Fanconi anemia, so the T cells may come from the graft donor. Both conserved end residues are part of each CDR3. D genes are given only for firm matches. Rows give clone size only sometimes, using once, few, many, or a class for an expanded clone.

J | size | V | D | DNA | CDR3
TRBJ2-5 | many | TRBV4-3 | TRBD2 | TGCGCCAGCAGCCAAGAACTAGCGGGGGGGTTCCAAGAGACCCAGTACTTC | CASSQELAGGFQETQYF
TRBJ2-1 | many | TRBV9 | TRBD1 | TGTGCCAGCAGCCCCGGCAGGGGGCGCAATGAGCAGTTCTTC | CASSPGRGRNEQFF
TRBJ2-2 | few | TRBV30 | - | TGTGCCTGGAGTCGACTCAGCGGGTCAGGAAACACCGGGGAGCTGTTTTTT | CAWSRLSGSGNTGELFF
TRBJ2-7 | few | TRBV28 | TRBD2 | TGTGCCAGCAGGAGTATAGCGGGGGGCGACTACGAGCAGTACTTC | CASRSIAGGDYEQYF
TRBJ1-1 | many | TRBV27 | - | TGTGCCAGCGGCGTTTCGTCGACAGCCACTGAAGCTTTCTTT | CASGVSSTATEAFF
TRBJ2-3 | many | TRBV27 | - | TGTGCCAGCACCCCCTTTAGGGAGCGGTTCACAGATACGCAGTATTTT | CASTPFRERFTDTQYF
TRBJ1-2 | few | TRBV28 | - | TGTGCCAGCAGTCCCTCCCCCGAGGGGGGCTACACCTTC | CASSPSPEGGYTF
TRBJ1-1 | many | TRBV29-1 | - | TGCAGCGTTGTGAAGAGTGAAGCTTTCTTT | CSVVKSEAFF
TRBJ2-2 | few | TRBV3-1 | TRBD2 | TGTGCCAGCAGCCGGGGACTAGCCGAGAACACCGGGGAGCTGTTTTTT | CASSRGLAENTGELFF
TRBJ2-1 | many | TRBV4-1 | - | TGCGCCAGCAGCCAAGAGGGGGATAGCAATGAGCAGTTCTTC | CASSQEGDSNEQFF
TRBJ2-1 | few | TRBV7-2 | TRBD2 | TGTGCCAGCAGCTTAGCCGGGACTAGAACCTACAATGAGCAGTTCTTC | CASSLAGTRTYNEQFF
TRBJ2-6 | many | TRBV20-1 | - | TGCAGTGCCCGCGAGATCCCTGGGGCCAACGTCCTGACTTTC | CSAREIPGANVLTF
TRBJ2-6 | many | TRBV7-3 | - | TGTGCCAGCAGCTTAAGGGCAGCTGCGCCCAACGTCCTGACTTTC | CASSLRAAAPNVLTF
TRBJ1-1 | - | TRBV4-2 | TRBD1 | TGTGCCAGCAGCCAAGACGCGGGACAGGGAGGTCTGACTGAAGCTTTCTTT | CASSQDAGQGGLTEAFF
TRBJ2-3 | many | TRBV20-1 | - | TGCAGTGCTAGGGGTTCCGGGGATACGCAGTATTTT | CSARGSGDTQYF
TRBJ1-6 | many | TRBV5-1 | - | TGCGCCAGCAGCCCCCAGGGCCTCTATAATTCACCCCTCCACTTT | CASSPQGLYNSPLHF
TRBJ2-3 | many | TRBV12-3/TRBV12-4 | - | TGTGCCAGCAGTTTAGGGGAGAGGAGAGATACGCAGTATTTT | CASSLGERRDTQYF
TRBJ2-1 | - | TRBV9 | - | TGTGCCAGCAGCGTAGATTTGGGGTCCTACAATGAGCAGTTCTTC | CASSVDLGSYNEQFF
TRBJ1-2 | - | TRBV5-6 | - | TGTGCCAGCAGCTCTGACACTCGTGGCTACACCTTC | CASSSDTRGYTF
TRBJ2-1 | many | TRBV20-1 | - | TGCAGTGCTAGTCTCTCTCCCTACAATGAGCAGTTCTTC | CSASLSPYNEQFF
TRBJ2-7 | many | TRBV28 | - | TGTGCCAGCAGTTGGTCGGGCGAGCAGTACTTC | CASSWSGEQYF
TRBJ1-1 | many | TRBV7-8 | - | TGTGCCAGCAGCTTCTCCAGGGTCCGGGATGAAGCTTTCTTT | CASSFSRVRDEAFF
TRBJ1-4 | few | TRBV11-1 | - | TGTGCCAGCAGCCCAGGGACAACCGCAACTAATGAAAAACTGTTTTTT | CASSPGTTATNEKLFF
TRBJ2-1 | many | TRBV12-3/TRBV12-4 | - | TGTGCCAGCACACCCCGTGGGGGCCTCCTTTACAATGAGCAGTTCTTC | CASTPRGGLLYNEQFF
TRBJ1-4 | few | TRBV5-5 | - | TGTGCCACTAGTACAGGGCCAACTAATGAAAAACTGTTTTTT | CATSTGPTNEKLFF
TRBJ2-3 | - | TRBV6-5 | TRBD2 | TGTGCCAGCAGTTACTCCCCGACTAGCGGATACACAGATACGCAGTATTTT | CASSYSPTSGYTDTQYF
TRBJ2-1 | - | TRBV6-2/TRBV6-3 | - | TGTGCCAGCAGTTACGGGGGGGCCTCATACAATGAGCAGTTCTTC | CASSYGGASYNEQFF
TRBJ1-2 | few | TRBV20-1 | - | TGCAGTGCTAGTGTATATGGCTACACCTTC | CSASVYGYTF
TRBJ2-1 | many | TRBV25-1 | - | TGTGCCAGCAGTGAATATCGAACAGACTTCTCCTACAATGAGCAGTTCTTC | CASSEYRTDFSYNEQFF
TRBJ2-5 | - | TRBV7-6 | - | TGTGCCAGCAGCTCCCGCCCAGGGACTGGGATAGTTGAGACCCAGTACTTC | CASSSRPGTGIVETQYF
TRBJ2-7 | many | TRBV20-1 | - | TGCAGTGCTAGTGGTCAGGACACCTTTTTGCACTTC | CSASGQDTFLHF
TRBJ1-1 | - | TRBV5-1 | - | TGCGCCAGCAGCCCGGACTACACTGAAGCTTTCTTT | CASSPDYTEAFF
TRBJ2-2 | many | TRBV28 | - | TGTGCCAGCAGTCTCAGGGGTTTCACCGGGGAGCTGTTTTTT | CASSLRGFTGELFF
TRBJ2-3 | many | TRBV20-1 | - | TGCAGTGCTAGTATAGATAGCGCCTCTGCAGATACGCAGTATTTT | CSASIDSASADTQYF
TRBJ2-1 | many | TRBV7-9 | - | TGTGCCAGCAGCTTAGTGGCGGGGGCGTGGAATGAGCAGTTCTTC | CASSLVAGAWNEQFF
TRBJ2-3 | - | TRBV20-1 | TRBD2 | TGCAGTGCTAGTCCTACTAGCGGGGGGGTAGATACGCAGTATTTT | CSASPTSGGVDTQYF
TRBJ2-1 | many | TRBV29-1 | TRBD2 | TGCAGCGTTGACGGCTCGACTAGCGGGACTTTAGCTGAGCAGTTCTTC | CSVDGSTSGTLAEQFF
TRBJ2-2 | few | TRBV7-2 | TRBD2 | TGTGCCAGCAGCCTCAGCGGGGGGAAGACCGGGGAGCTGTTTTTT | CASSLSGGKTGELFF
TRBJ2-7 | few | TRBV20-1 | - | TGCAGTGCTGGACCATTCTACGAGCAGTACTTC | CSAGPFYEQYF
TRBJ2-7 | many | TRBV28 | - | TGTGCCAGCAGTTTAGTCTTCTCCTACGAGCAGTACTTC | CASSLVFSYEQYF
TRBJ1-6 | - | TRBV20-1 | TRBD1 | TGCAGTGCTAGAGATGGCACACAGGGGGCTAATTCACCCCTCCACTTT | CSARDGTQGANSPLHF
TRBJ2-5 | few | TRBV20-1 | TRBD2 | TGCAGTGCTAGCCGGGCGGCTAGCGGGGGGGCCACAGAGACCCAGTACTTC | CSASRAASGGATETQYF
TRBJ2-5 | - | TRBV2 | TRBD2 | TGTGCCAGCAGTGTGAAACTAGCGGGGGAGACCCAGTACTTC | CASSVKLAGETQYF
TRBJ2-2 | few | TRBV6-2/TRBV6-3 | TRBD2 | TGTGCCAGCACCAAACCGGGAGGGGGGCCCGGCACCGGGGAGCTGTTTTTT | CASTKPGGGPGTGELFF
TRBJ2-1 | few | TRBV4-3 | - | TGCGCCAGCAGCCAAGTTTATCGGGGTATCGCCTACAATGAGCAGTTCTTC | CASSQVYRGIAYNEQFF
TRBJ2-1 | - | TRBV2 | TRBD2 | TGTGCCAGCCGCATTAGCGGGTTGACGGGTGAGCAGTTCTTC | CASRISGLTGEQFF
TRBJ1-1 | - | TRBV12-3/TRBV12-4 | TRBD1 | TGTGCCAGCAGTCCGACGTACAGGGGGCGAGCTTTCTTT | CASSPTYRGRAFF
TRBJ2-1 | many | TRBV13 | TRBD2 | TGTGCCAGCAGCCCAGGAATAAGCGGGGGGGCTCACAATGAGCAGTTCTTC | CASSPGISGGAHNEQFF
TRBJ2-1 | many | TRBV10-3 | TRBD2 | TGTGCCAGTTCTTCTAGCGGGAGGACCTACAATGAGCAGTTCTTC | CASSSSGRTYNEQFF